A single T cell receptor beta chain is shown here with its context. The antigen is undetermined. The time point is: new active TB diagnosis, blood taken before or within 7 days of starting treatment. The method was immunoSEQ multiplex PCR; TCRdb's version includes in-frame clones alone and lacks a portion of them. The sample lists tens of thousands of clones, about 85% occurring once. The data are from a study of T cells in tuberculosis. Study-wide context: Sequenced TCRs come from CD1B-GMM tetramer-binding T cells. In South Africa, adults with active tuberculosis were compared with IGRA-negative and latently infected IGRA-positive adolescents. PBMC were archived before or within 7 days of starting treatment. Study conclusions and caveats: Smaller alpha distances in active tuberculosis partly reflected shorter CDR3-alpha lengths.

Between the trimmed V and J ends, which lost 2 bases and 5 bases, there was a span of 12 bases. CDR1 MNHEY and CDR2 SVGAGI come from the germline V gene. This CDR3 spans 14 amino acids. Sample: PBMCs, taken at tuberculosis diagnosis. This chain joins TRBV6-5 and TRBJ1-1; a weak D match, TRBD1 (5 bases). The sequence was collected from an adult with tuberculosis. CDR3 loop: CASSYVWRGTEAFF. The CDR3 DNA is TGTGCCAGCAGTTACGTATGGAGGGGAACTGAAGCTTTCTTT.